This section outlines one T cell receptor (beta chain) sequence together with its context. Antigen specificity is unknown. CDR3 size: 15 residues. Germline CDR1 is MNHNS and CDR2 is SASEGT. V lost 3 bases and J lost 3, with 15 bases in between. This record comes from a study of post-analysis software for immune sequencing data. At the level of the study: The patients showed relapsing-remitting, secondary progressive and progressive-relapsing multiple sclerosis courses. Whole-study findings and limits: Clustering by F measure revealed strong co-clustering among samples prepared together in one batch. Elevated frequency relative to controls characterized 4 or 5 TRBV segments in patients, TRBV5-6, TRBV5-1 and TRBV20-1 among them.

TCR beta libraries were prepared from cDNA with unique molecular identifiers. MiXCR was run by TCRdb on the PCR reads, yielding one entry per CDR3 protein. The sample lists some 700,000 distinct CDR3 sequences; approximately 60% were seen once. J is TRBJ2-7 and V is TRBV6-1; D is tentatively TRBD1 or TRBD2 (5 bases each). Sequencing was done on a sample of blood. This clonotype originated in a girl aged 2 to 9 with multiple sclerosis. CDR3: CASSEAGANYYEQYF. For the CDR3, the DNA is TGTGCCAGCAGTGAGGCCGGGGCAAACTACTACGAGCAGTACTTC.